These 27 T cell receptor beta chains were all obtained from the same sample, sequenced in a study of shared clonotypes between healthy human individuals. TCRdb's copy holds only in-frame clones and misses some; the assay was immunoSEQ multiplex PCR. The data hold 2 million to 2.5 million clones, with around 93% observed a single time. The sequencing sample was made of naive CD4+ T cells from PBMCs. Documented subset: CD45RA+ positively selected. These receptors all come from a man younger than 35 in good health. Some clones in this sample may be carry-over from other donors' samples.

This clone was counted once. The chain recombines TRBV5-1 with TRBJ2-3; 8 bases agree with TRBD1. CDR1 and CDR2 from the germline V gene are SGHRS and YFSETQ. This CDR3 has 17 residues. V dropped 0 bases and J dropped 7; count of bases not matched to a gene: 13. CDR3 residues: CASSLVPTTGAFNTQYF. The CDR3 bases are TGCGCCAGCAGCTTGGTACCGACGACAGGGGCTTTTAATACGCAGTATTTT.

Comments on this clone: Other nucleotide sequences from this sample produce the same CDR3. The CDR3 spells CSVDGQGHTEAFF. CDR3 sequence (DNA): TGCAGCGTTGATGGGCAGGGGCACACTGAAGCTTTCTTT. V gene TRBV29-1 combines with J gene TRBJ1-1, with D tentatively TRBD1 (6 bases). Trimming removed 3 bases at V and 3 bases at J, with 11 bases between. The CDR3 has 13 residues. CDR1 is SQVTM, CDR2 ANQGSEA, per germline.

The J gene is TRBJ1-5, the V gene TRBV5-1, with TRBD1 matching 7 bases. The junction had 9 bases not matched to a gene; V was cut back by 4 bases and J by 2 bases. Per the germline V gene, CDR1 is SGHRS and CDR2 is YFSETQ. The CDR3 covers 16 residues. The CDR3 nucleotides are TGCGCCAGCAGCCCGCAGGGGGAAGGGGGCAATCAGCCCCAGCATTTT. Protein sequence: CASSPQGEGGNQPQHF.

The rearrangement links TRBV5-6 to TRBJ2-7; D ambiguous. Per germline, CDR1 SGHDT and CDR2 YYEEEE. Trimming removed 4 bases from V and 2 bases from J, with 7 bases in between. The length of the CDR3 is 12 residues. The CDR3 DNA reads TGTGCCAGCAGCCGAGATCCCTACGAGCAGTACTTC. It is translated as CASSRDPYEQYF.

V is TRBV5-1 and J is TRBJ1-1, with 8 nucleotides matching TRBD1. The CDR3 length is 15 residues. J gave up 6 bases and V 4 bases, and 11 bases lay outside the gene matches. Germline V gene sequence: CDR1 SGHRS, CDR2 YFSETQ. For the CDR3, the DNA is TGCGCCAGCAGCAGGGGAGGACAGGGTGGAGCTGAAGCTTTCTTT. It yields the protein CASSRGGQGGAEAFF.

This chain links TRBV7-8 with TRBJ1-1; the D gene is possibly TRBD1 (5 bases). Germline lookup yields CDR1 SGHVS and CDR2 FQNEAQ. The CDR3 contains 13 residues. V was trimmed by 3 bases and J by 7 bases, leaving 12 bases between them. CDR3 DNA: TGTGCCAGCAGCTTCCGTCAGGGTATTGAAGCTTTCTTT. It codes for CASSFRQGIEAFF.

Here the CDR3 reads CASSIARLAGVGNEQFF. The CDR3 DNA reads as TGTGCCAGTAGTATAGCCCGCCTAGCGGGAGTTGGAAATGAGCAGTTCTTC. V gene TRBV19 combines with J gene TRBJ2-1; 10 bases are a match to TRBD2. The CDR3 length is 17 residues. V gave up 1 base and J gave up 7 bases; unmatched junction bases: 10. Germline CDR1 reads LNHDA; CDR2 reads SQIVND (reference sequence). The whole variable domain, remainder taken from reference TRBV19 and TRBJ2-1, is DGGITQSPKYLFRKEGQNVTLSCEQNLNHDAMYWYRQDPGQGLRLIYYSQIVNDFQKGDIAEGYSVSREKKESFPLTVTSAQKNPTAFYLCASSIARLAGVGNEQFFGPGTRLTVL.

The V gene is TRBV9, the J gene TRBJ2-4, with 7 bases that match TRBD2. Germline V gives CDR1 SGDLS, CDR2 YYNGEE. Trimming took 3 bases from V and 9 from J; bases not matched to a gene: 6. The CDR3 spans 13 residues. The CDR3: CASSAGTNSIQYF. Written as DNA, the CDR3 is TGTGCCAGCAGCGCCGGGACTAATAGCATTCAGTACTTC.

This rearrangement joins TRBV7-3 to TRBJ2-7; 7 nucleotides align to TRBD2. This CDR3 region has 13 residues. Germline loops: CDR1 SGHTA, CDR2 FQGTGA. V lost 6 bases to trimming and J lost 4 bases; unmatched junction nucleotides: 6. CDR3 bases: TGTGCCAGCAGGTACGGCGGGAGTTACGAGCAGTACTTC. This encodes CASRYGGSYEQYF.

The chain joins TRBV4-1 to TRBJ2-4; perhaps TRBD1 as D (6 bases). Per germline, CDR1 MGHRA and CDR2 YSYEKL. The CDR3 extends over 15 amino acids. Trimming cost V 1 base and J 3 bases, with 10 bases left between them. The CDR3 protein is CASSQVVRGKNIQYF. CDR3 DNA sequence: TGCGCCAGCAGCCAAGTGGTCAGGGGCAAAAACATTCAGTACTTC.

The J gene is TRBJ1-3, the V gene TRBV5-1, with TRBD1 as a possible D gene (5 bases). There are 15 residues in the CDR3. V was pared by 7 bases and J by 3 bases, with 17 bases between. Germline CDR1 and CDR2: SGHRS and YFSETQ. In DNA, the CDR3 is TGCGCCAGCGCAGATCCAGGGACTAATGGAAACACCATATATTTT. Translated: CASADPGTNGNTIYF. Full variable domain (outside the CDR3, taken from reference TRBV5-1 and TRBJ1-3): KAGVTQTPRYLIKTRGQQVTLSCSPISGHRSVSWYQQTPGQGLQFLFEYFSETQRNKGNFPGRFSGRQFSNSRSEMNVSTLELGDSALYLCASADPGTNGNTIYFGEGSWLTVV.

This clone was counted a single time. The chain carries TRBV28 and TRBJ2-7; 9 nucleotides agree with TRBD2. This CDR3 spans 17 amino acids. The V segment lost 4 bases and the J segment 4 bases; nucleotides outside the gene matches: 14. The germline gives CDR1 MDHEN, CDR2 SYDVKM. CDR3 nucleotide sequence: TGTGCCAGCAGTTCCCTGGCCCTTAGCGGGAGAATATACGAGCAGTACTTC. This translates into CASSSLALSGRIYEQYF. Full variable domain (rest looked up from reference TRBV28 and TRBJ2-7): DVKVTQSSRYLVKRTGEKVFLECVQDMDHENMFWYRQDPGLGLRLIYFSYDVKMKEKGDIPEGYSVSREKKERFSLILESASTNQTSMYLCASSSLALSGRIYEQYFGPGTRLTVT.

The rearrangement joins TRBV14 to TRBJ2-5; D possibly matches TRBD1 or TRBD2 (5 bases each). Germline V gene lookup returns CDR1 SGHDN and CDR2 FVKESK. The CDR3 is made up of 16 amino acids. V dropped 1 base and J dropped 3 bases, with 15 bases sitting between them. The CDR3 bases are TGTGCCAGCAGCCAAGGGTTCGGAAGGGGAGAAGAGACCCAGTACTTC. Protein sequence: CASSQGFGRGEETQYF.

The CDR3 protein is CASSHRLAGPQETQYF. The CDR3 DNA is TGTGCCAGCAGTCACCGACTAGCGGGACCCCAAGAGACCCAGTACTTC. The rearrangement joins TRBV28 to TRBJ2-5; 11 nucleotides line up with TRBD2. CDR3 length: 16 amino acids. Germline V gives CDR1 MDHEN, CDR2 SYDVKM. With 5 bases clipped from V and 1 base from J, the junction kept 6 bases outside the gene matches.

J is TRBJ2-1 and V is TRBV6-6, with D perhaps given as TRBD1 or TRBD2 (5 bases each). The CDR3 runs 13 residues. The ends were cut back, 6 bases at V and 10 bases at J, with 16 bases in the middle. Per the germline V gene, CDR1 is MNHNY and CDR2 is SVGAGI (reference sequence). CDR3 in DNA: TGTGCCAGCAGCCGGGGACCTGAGGCGGAGCAGTTCTTC. Translating it yields CASSRGPEAEQFF.

The rearrangement links TRBV29-1 to TRBJ1-1; 9 bases line up with TRBD1. Germline V CDR1 and CDR2: SQVTM, ANQGSEA. V was pared by 4 bases and J by 1 base, with 1 base of the junction left unmatched. The CDR3 is made up of 13 amino acids. The CDR3 spells CSVAGQGNTEAFF. CDR3 sequence (DNA): TGCAGCGTTGCGGGACAGGGGAACACTGAAGCTTTCTTT.

In this sample, this clone turned up once. The chain uses TRBV6-1 and TRBJ1-5; 10 bases fit TRBD1. The V and J ends lost 3 bases and 7 bases, in that order; junction bases with no gene match: 6. The CDR3 length is 15 residues. The germline V gene encodes CDR1 MNHNS and CDR2 SASEGT. This CDR3 is CASSDETGGSQPQHF. CDR3 nucleotides: TGTGCCAGCAGTGACGAGACAGGGGGCAGCCAGCCCCAGCATTTT.

CDR3 in DNA: TGTGCCAGCAGGGGGGACAGGGGGTACGAGCAGTACTTC. Translation: CASRGDRGYEQYF. The genes are TRBV28 and TRBJ2-7; 11 nucleotides agree with TRBD1. CDR1 and CDR2 (germline): MDHEN, SYDVKM. The CDR3 consists of 13 residues. V gave up 6 bases and J gave up 4 bases; unmatched junction bases: 2.

V is TRBV14 and J is TRBJ1-1; TRBD1 matches at 10 bases. The trim removed 4 bases at V and 12 bases at J, leaving 11 bases unmatched. The V gene's germline CDR1 is SGHDN and CDR2 FVKESK. The CDR3 contains 14 residues. This CDR3 is CASSLETGGEFTFF. Here the CDR3 DNA reads TGTGCCAGCAGCCTCGAGACAGGGGGCGAGTTTACTTTCTTT.

The chain joins TRBV20-1 to TRBJ2-3; 7 bases match TRBD1. The CDR3 extends over 10 amino acids. CDR1 and CDR2 from the germline V gene are DFQATT and SNEGSKA (reference sequence). J lost 14 bases, V lost 5 bases, and 7 bases had no gene match. CDR3 protein: CSAFRQGWYF. CDR3 coding DNA: TGCAGTGCTTTCCGACAGGGTTGGTATTTT.

The genes are TRBV28 and TRBJ2-2, with D tentatively TRBD2 (5 bases). Germline CDR1 reads MDHEN; CDR2 reads SYDVKM. The CDR3 consists of 15 residues. Trimming removed 5 bases at V and 4 bases at J, with 14 bases between. The CDR3 protein is CASSLSGVGTGELFF. The CDR3 nucleotides are TGTGCCAGCAGTCTCTCCGGGGTAGGCACCGGGGAGCTGTTTTTT.

This chain uses TRBV18 with TRBJ1-2; D is possibly TRBD1 (5 bases). Germline CDR1 reads KGHSH; CDR2 reads LQKENI. Trimming pared 2 bases from V and 2 bases from J, leaving 9 bases between. The CDR3 is made up of 14 amino acids. This CDR3 reads CASSPTRENYGYTF. The CDR3 DNA sequence: TGTGCCAGCTCACCAACCAGGGAAAACTATGGCTACACCTTC.

About this clone itself: The identical CDR3 is also encoded by other nucleotide sequences in the sample. The chain links TRBV7-8 to TRBJ1-2; D unclear. The length of the CDR3 is 13 residues. The V end lost 0 bases, the J end lost 4 bases, and 6 bases lay between the germline ends. Germline V lookup: CDR1 SGHVS, CDR2 FQNEAQ. As DNA, the CDR3 is TGTGCCAGCAGCTTAGCTGGCAGCTATGGCTACACCTTC. This gives the protein CASSLAGSYGYTF.

The rearrangement uses TRBV10-1 and TRBJ2-2, with D possibly being TRBD2 (5 bases). The CDR3 contains 15 residues. The germline V gene has CDR1 WNHNN and CDR2 SYGVQD (reference sequence). The ends were cut back, 6 bases at V and 3 bases at J, with 14 bases in the middle. The CDR3 protein is CASRTHWGDTGELFF. The CDR3 nucleotides read TGCGCCAGCAGGACCCACTGGGGAGACACCGGGGAGCTGTTTTTT.

The V and J genes are TRBV2 and TRBJ2-3, with 12 bases identical to TRBD2. The germline V gene has CDR1 SNHLY and CDR2 FYNNEI. Losses at the gene ends were 6 bases for V and 4 bases for J; bases not matched to a gene: 5. The CDR3 length is 15 residues. The CDR3 region is CASRTSGSSPDTQYF. The CDR3 bases are TGTGCCAGCAGGACTAGCGGGAGCTCCCCAGATACGCAGTATTTT. The full variable domain, rest sourced from reference TRBV2 and TRBJ2-3, is EPEVTQTPSHQVTQMGQEVILRCVPISNHLYFYWYRQILGQKVEFLVSFYNNEISEKSEIFDDQFSVERPDGSNFTLKIRSTKLEDSAMYFCASRTSGSSPDTQYFGPGTRLTVL.

On this clone: The sample carries other DNA sequences with the same CDR3. V usage is TRBV28 and J usage is TRBJ2-7; D is undetermined. CDR3 length: 14 residues. V lost 2 bases and J 2 bases, leaving 10 bases between the germline ends. Per germline, CDR1 MDHEN and CDR2 SYDVKM. CDR3 sequence (DNA): TGTGCCAGCAGTTTAGTGGGCAGTCCCTACGAGCAGTACTTC. Translation gives CASSLVGSPYEQYF.

The chain carries TRBV28 and TRBJ1-4, with unresolved D. Germline CDR1 is MDHEN and CDR2 is SYDVKM. The CDR3 has 16 amino acids. The V end was cut by 2 bases, the J end by 0 bases, with 10 bases between. CDR3 DNA sequence: TGTGCCAGCAGTTTAACAGACCTGGCAACTAATGAAAAACTGTTTTTT. Its protein product is CASSLTDLATNEKLFF.